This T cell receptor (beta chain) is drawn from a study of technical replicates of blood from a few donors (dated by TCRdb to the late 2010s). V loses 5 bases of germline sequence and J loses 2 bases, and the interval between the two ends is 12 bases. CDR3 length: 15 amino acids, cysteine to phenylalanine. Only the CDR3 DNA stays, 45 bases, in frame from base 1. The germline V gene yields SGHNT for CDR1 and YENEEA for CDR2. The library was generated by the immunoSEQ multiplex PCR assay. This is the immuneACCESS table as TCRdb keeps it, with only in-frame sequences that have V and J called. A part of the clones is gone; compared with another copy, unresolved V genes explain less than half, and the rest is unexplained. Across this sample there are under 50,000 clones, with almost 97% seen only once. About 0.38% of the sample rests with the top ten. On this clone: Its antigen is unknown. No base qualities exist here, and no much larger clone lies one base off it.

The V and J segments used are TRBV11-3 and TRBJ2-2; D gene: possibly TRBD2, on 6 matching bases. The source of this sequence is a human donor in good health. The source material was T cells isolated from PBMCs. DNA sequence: TGTGCCAGCAGCCTCGGGACTCTCAACACCGGGGAGCTGTTTTTT. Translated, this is CASSLGTLNTGELFF.